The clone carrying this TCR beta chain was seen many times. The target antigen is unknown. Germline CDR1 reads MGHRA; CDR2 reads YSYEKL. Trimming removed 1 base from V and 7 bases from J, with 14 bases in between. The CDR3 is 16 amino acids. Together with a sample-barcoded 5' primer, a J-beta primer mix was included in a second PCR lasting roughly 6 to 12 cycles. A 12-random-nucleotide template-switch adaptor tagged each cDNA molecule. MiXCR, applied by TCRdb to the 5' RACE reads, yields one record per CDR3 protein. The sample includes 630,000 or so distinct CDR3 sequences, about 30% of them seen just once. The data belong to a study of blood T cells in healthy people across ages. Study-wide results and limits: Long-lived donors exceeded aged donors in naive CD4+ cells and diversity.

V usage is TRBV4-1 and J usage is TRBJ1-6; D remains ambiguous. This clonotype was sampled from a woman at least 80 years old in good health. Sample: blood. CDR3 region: CASSQVNGGVNSPLHF. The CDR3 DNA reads TGCGCCAGCAGCCAAGTCAACGGCGGGGTGAATTCACCCCTCCACTTT.